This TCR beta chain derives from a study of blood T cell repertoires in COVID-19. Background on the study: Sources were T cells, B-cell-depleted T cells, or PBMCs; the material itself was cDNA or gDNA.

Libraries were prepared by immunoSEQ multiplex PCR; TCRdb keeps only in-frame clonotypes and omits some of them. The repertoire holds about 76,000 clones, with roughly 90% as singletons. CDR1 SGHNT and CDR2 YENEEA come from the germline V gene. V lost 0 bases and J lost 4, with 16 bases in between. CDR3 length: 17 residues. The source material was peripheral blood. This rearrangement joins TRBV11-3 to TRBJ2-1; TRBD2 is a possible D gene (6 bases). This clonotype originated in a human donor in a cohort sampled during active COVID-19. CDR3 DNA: TGTGCCAGCAGCTTAGACAGGCCCCGAGGAGGGTACAATGAGCAGTTCTTC. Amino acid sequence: CASSLDRPRGGYNEQFF. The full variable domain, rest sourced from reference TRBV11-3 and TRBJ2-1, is EAGVVQSPRYKIIEKKQPVAFWCNPISGHNTLYWYLQNLGQGPELLIRYENEEAVDDSQLPKDRFSAERLKGVDSTLKIQPAELGDSAVYLCASSLDRPRGGYNEQFFGPGTRLTVL.